Below, 9 T cell receptor beta chains from the same sample are listed, as sequenced in a study of T cells of healthy individuals. In TCRdb, the 5' RACE reads were re-called with MiXCR into one record per CDR3 protein. In the table there are approximately 50,000 distinct CDR3 sequences, roughly 14% of which are singletons. The receptors originated from a human donor in good health.

This clonotype was counted between two and nine times. The gene calls are TRBV21-1 and TRBJ2-1; whether TRBD2, the table's D call, matches the DNA was not checked. TRBV21-1 is a recognized pseudogene. The CDR3 is made up of 18 amino acids. The CDR3 sequence is CASSKQQLGLGLYNEQFF. The CDR3 bases are TGTGCCAGCAGCAAACAACAGCTAGGGCTAGGGCTTTACAATGAGCAGTTCTTC.

This clonotype has ten or more counts. CDR3 coding DNA: TGCAGTGCTATCCCCGGGACAGGGTTGTCCTACGAGCAGTACTTC. Protein product: CSAIPGTGLSYEQYF. This chain joins TRBV20-1 and TRBJ2-7; 9 nucleotides agree with TRBD1. Germline V lookup: CDR1 DFQATT, CDR2 SNEGSKA (reference sequence). The CDR3 sequence is 15 residues long. Trimming at V came to 4 bases and at J to 1 base, leaving 8 bases not matched to a gene.

This sequence joins TRBV20-1 and TRBJ2-1; TRBD2 agrees at 11 bases. Germline values: CDR1 DFQATT, CDR2 SNEGSKA (reference sequence). V lost 1 base, J lost 0 bases, and 8 bases stayed unmatched. CDR3 size: 18 residues. CDR3 region: CSARVGTSGSSSYNEQFF. The DNA for the CDR3 is TGCAGTGCTAGAGTAGGGACTAGCGGTTCAAGCTCCTACAATGAGCAGTTCTTC.

The rearrangement uses TRBV27 and TRBJ2-4; D is possibly TRBD1 (6 bases). The CDR3 consists of 15 residues. V lost 3 bases, J lost 3 bases, and 12 bases lay in between. CDR1 MNHEY and CDR2 SMNVEV come from the germline V gene (reference sequence). CDR3: CASSFSRGGKNIQYF. For the CDR3, the DNA is TGTGCCAGCAGTTTTAGCCGAGGGGGCAAAAACATTCAGTACTTC.

Concerning this clonotype itself: A much larger clone lies a single base off, so this may be a read error. The rearrangement joins TRBV19 to TRBJ2-7; 8 nucleotides line up with TRBD1. The CDR3 runs to 13 residues. With V trimmed by 10 bases and J by 2 bases, 7 bases remained unmatched. The germline V gene encodes CDR1 LNHDA and CDR2 SQIVND (reference sequence). The CDR3 sequence: CATSVTGAYEQYF. The CDR3 DNA reads TGTGCCACCTCCGTGACAGGGGCCTACGAGCAGTACTTC. Based on the CDR3 plus reference TRBV19 and TRBJ2-7, the full variable domain is DGGITQSPKYLFRKEGQNVTLSCEQNLNHDAMYWYRQDPGQGLRLIYYSQIVNDFQKGDIAEGYSVSREKKESFPLTVTSAQKNPTAFYLCATSVTGAYEQYFGPGTRLTVT.

There are many counts of this clonotype. The V and J genes are TRBV29-1 and TRBJ2-5; D not certain. CDR1 and CDR2 from the germline V gene are SQVTM and ANQGSEA. The CDR3 is 13 residues long. V dropped 1 base and J dropped 0 bases, with 6 bases sitting between them. CDR3 amino acids: CSVEAGNQETQYF. The CDR3 DNA is TGCAGCGTTGAAGCGGGCAACCAAGAGACCCAGTACTTC. Filled out from reference TRBV29-1 and TRBJ2-5, the complete variable domain reads SAVISQKPSRDICQRGTSLTIQCQVDSQVTMMFWYRQQPGQSLTLIATANQGSEATYESGFVIDKFPISRPNLTFSTLTVSNMSPEDSSIYLCSVEAGNQETQYFGPGTRLLVL.

The rearrangement links TRBV5-5 to TRBJ1-3; tentatively, D is TRBD1 (5 bases). V shed 0 bases and J shed 3 bases, with 13 bases lying between them. Per the germline V gene, CDR1 is SGHKS and CDR2 is YYEKEE (reference sequence). The CDR3 has 16 residues. The chain's CDR3 is CASSLAGGRLGNTIYF. As DNA, the CDR3 is TGTGCCAGCAGCTTGGCTGGGGGAAGGCTTGGAAACACCATATATTTT.

In this sample, this clonotype turned up many times. The chain links TRBV29-1 to TRBJ2-1; D gene uncertain. The germline V gene encodes CDR1 SQVTM and CDR2 ANQGSEA. The CDR3 length is 13 residues. The ends were cut back, 1 base at V and 4 bases at J, with 8 bases in the middle. The CDR3 sequence is CSVEAAAYNEQFF. CDR3 coding DNA: TGCAGCGTTGAAGCGGCCGCGTACAATGAGCAGTTCTTC.

This clonotype was seen a few times. The chain recombines TRBV3-1 with TRBJ1-1; 8 positions match TRBD1. With 5 bases clipped from V and 1 base from J, the junction kept 3 bases outside the gene matches. Germline-derived CDR1 and CDR2 are LGHDT and YNNKEL (reference sequence). The CDR3 contains 14 residues. As DNA, the CDR3 is TGTGCCAGCAGCTCGACAGGGGCGAACACTGAAGCTTTCTTT. It translates to CASSSTGANTEAFF.